These T cell receptor beta chains were read from a single sample in a study of spatial heterogeneity in lung cancer. TCRdb reprocessed the 5' RACE reads with MiXCR, giving one entry per CDR3 protein. Seen here are 80,000 to 95,000 distinct CDR3 sequences, 7.5% to 10% observed once, and the top ten hold 6.9%. Sequenced here: PBMCs, sampled at surgery. The receptor source for this set is a male donor with early-stage non-small cell lung cancer. Each CDR3 is given with its conserved first and last residue. The order of the fields is clone size, D gene, V gene, J gene, CDR3 length, CDR3 protein, CDR3 DNA. D genes are given only for firm matches. Where a row states a size, it is once, few, many or the class of an expanded clone; other rows omit it.

few,TRBD2,TRBV2,TRBJ2-1,15,CASTLLGLAGAEQFF,TGTGCCAGCACCCTATTAGGACTAGCGGGGGCTGAGCAGTTCTTC
-,-,TRBV18,TRBJ1-5,14,CASSPGLNNQPQHF,TGTGCCAGCTCACCAGGGTTGAACAATCAGCCCCAGCATTTT
-,-,TRBV5-1,TRBJ2-3,15,CASSLVRGGTDTQYF,TGCGCCAGCAGCTTGGTCAGGGGCGGCACAGATACGCAGTATTTT
many,TRBD1,TRBV30,TRBJ2-7,13,CAWSGQDLYEQYF,TGTGCCTGGAGCGGACAGGACCTCTACGAGCAGTACTTC
-,-,TRBV21-1,TRBJ2-2,17,CASSKVGSGGSTGELFF,TGTGCCAGCAGCAAAGTTGGTAGCGGAGGTTCCACCGGGGAGCTGTTTTTT
few,TRBD1,TRBV24-1,TRBJ2-3,17,CATSDQTGGWSTDTQYF,TGTGCCACCAGTGACCAGACAGGGGGCTGGAGCACAGATACGCAGTATTTT
many,-,TRBV11-1,TRBJ1-1,13,CASSRQPNTEAFF,TGTGCCAGCAGCCGACAGCCTAACACTGAAGCTTTCTTT
-,-,TRBV6-5,TRBJ2-7,17,CASSYSIGRLGDYEQYF,TGTGCCAGCAGTTACTCGATTGGGCGCCTGGGGGACTACGAGCAGTACTTC
-,-,TRBV19,TRBJ2-2,13,CASRTGTSGELFF,TGTGCCAGTAGGACAGGGACTTCCGGGGAGCTGTTTTTT
many,-,TRBV30,TRBJ2-3,14,CAWRRPGLEDTQYF,TGTGCCTGGAGGAGACCGGGCCTCGAGGATACGCAGTATTTT
-,-,TRBV6-5,TRBJ2-1,14,CASEAATGTNEQFF,TGTGCCAGCGAGGCCGCCACTGGGACGAATGAGCAGTTCTTC
few,TRBD2,TRBV11-2,TRBJ2-3,17,CASSQRTSGISTDTQYF,TGTGCCAGCAGCCAAAGGACTAGCGGGATTAGCACAGATACGCAGTATTTT
many,-,TRBV29-1,TRBJ2-3,12,CSAHPGEDTQYF,TGCAGCGCGCACCCGGGGGAAGATACGCAGTATTTT
-,-,TRBV2,TRBJ2-2,15,CASTDPGLVTGELFF,TGTGCCAGCACGGATCCAGGGCTCGTCACCGGGGAGCTGTTTTTT
-,-,TRBV7-9,TRBJ2-3,12,CASSPFTDTQYF,TGTGCCAGCAGCCCTTTCACAGATACGCAGTATTTT
many,-,TRBV7-9,TRBJ1-1,13,CASSFSVNTEAFF,TGTGCCAGCAGCTTTTCAGTGAACACTGAAGCTTTCTTT
many,-,TRBV11-2,TRBJ2-1,14,CASSLARYYNEQFF,TGTGCCAGCAGCTTAGCCAGATACTACAATGAGCAGTTCTTC
many,TRBD2,TRBV20-1,TRBJ2-1,14,CSARTSGSIAEQFF,TGCAGTGCTAGAACTAGCGGGAGTATTGCTGAGCAGTTCTTC
many,TRBD2,TRBV29-1,TRBJ2-5,13,CSVATSVQETQYF,TGCAGCGTCGCGACTAGCGTGCAAGAGACCCAGTACTTC
few,-,TRBV3-1,TRBJ1-3,16,CASSLLTTAPGNTIYF,TGTGCCAGCAGCCTCCTGACGACAGCGCCTGGAAACACCATATATTTT
few,-,TRBV4-1,TRBJ2-3,16,CASSQGNSGGTDTQYF,TGCGCCAGCAGCCAAGGAAACAGTGGGGGCACAGATACGCAGTATTTT
few,-,TRBV11-2,TRBJ2-5,13,CASSVTWTETQYF,TGTGCCAGCAGCGTAACCTGGACGGAGACCCAGTACTTC
-,-,TRBV29-1,TRBJ1-2,13,CSVARDTNYGYTF,TGCAGCGTTGCTCGGGACACAAACTATGGCTACACCTTC
-,-,TRBV19,TRBJ2-1,16,CASTPPLTGKYYEQFF,TGTGCCAGTACTCCACCCCTGACAGGCAAATATTATGAGCAGTTCTTC
-,-,TRBV6-2/TRBV6-3,TRBJ1-2,16,CASTTGEGSPNYGYTF,TGTGCCAGCACCACCGGGGAGGGTAGCCCAAACTATGGCTACACCTTC
-,-,TRBV28,TRBJ2-7,14,CASRSSSSLYEQYF,TGTGCCAGCAGATCATCTAGTTCTCTCTACGAGCAGTACTTC
few,-,TRBV28,TRBJ2-7,14,CASRSRRSSYEQYF,TGTGCCAGCAGATCTCGTAGGAGCTCCTACGAGCAGTACTTC
many,-,TRBV5-1,TRBJ1-2,13,CASSLSPNYGYTF,TGCGCCAGCAGCTTGAGCCCAAACTATGGCTACACCTTC
-,-,TRBV7-3,TRBJ2-6,15,CASSLLASGANVLTF,TGTGCCAGCAGCTTACTGGCCTCTGGGGCCAACGTCCTGACTTTC
many,TRBD1,TRBV28,TRBJ1-5,16,CASSILGQGGDQPQHF,TGTGCCAGCAGTATATTAGGGCAGGGGGGTGATCAGCCCCAGCATTTT
many,-,TRBV9,TRBJ2-3,16,CASSPRASRREDTQYF,TGTGCCAGCAGCCCTCGAGCGAGCCGCAGGGAGGATACGCAGTATTTT
-,TRBD2,TRBV4-1,TRBJ2-7,16,CASSPARTSGSYEQYF,TGCGCCAGCAGCCCTGCCAGGACTAGCGGTTCCTACGAGCAGTACTTC
many,-,TRBV20-1,TRBJ1-4,13,CSASSPRNEKLFF,TGCAGTGCTAGTAGCCCACGGAATGAAAAACTGTTTTTT
-,-,TRBV3-1,TRBJ2-3,15,CASSQERLLADTQYF,TGTGCCAGCAGCCAAGAAAGGCTCCTAGCAGATACGCAGTATTTT
few,-,TRBV6-2/TRBV6-3,TRBJ2-4,12,CASSRDVNIQYF,TGTGCCAGCAGTAGGGACGTAAACATTCAGTACTTC
-,TRBD2,TRBV20-1,TRBJ2-3,16,CSARGTSSFSTDTQYF,TGCAGTGCTAGAGGGACTAGCTCCTTTAGCACAGATACGCAGTATTTT
many,-,TRBV5-1,TRBJ2-7,12,CASSLPGNEQYF,TGCGCCAGCAGCTTGCCAGGTAACGAGCAGTACTTC
many,-,TRBV18,TRBJ1-1,14,CASSPQAENTEAFF,TGTGCCAGCTCACCACAGGCTGAGAACACTGAAGCTTTCTTT
few,TRBD1,TRBV6-5,TRBJ2-2,14,CATTGTANTGELFF,TGTGCCACCACCGGGACAGCGAACACCGGGGAGCTGTTTTTT
-,-,TRBV7-9,TRBJ2-2,14,CASRQQGNTGELFF,TGTGCCAGCAGGCAGCAGGGAAACACCGGGGAGCTGTTTTTT
many,TRBD2,TRBV7-8,TRBJ2-3,14,CASSLAGGSDTQYF,TGTGCCAGCAGCTTAGCGGGGGGGTCAGATACGCAGTATTTT
many,-,TRBV5-1,TRBJ2-2,14,CASSLVSDTGELFF,TGCGCCAGCAGCTTGGTGTCTGACACCGGGGAGCTGTTTTTT
many,-,TRBV28,TRBJ2-1,15,CASSPPAGPYNEQFF,TGTGCCAGCAGTCCGCCCGCGGGCCCGTACAATGAGCAGTTCTTC
-,TRBD2,TRBV12-3/TRBV12-4,TRBJ2-4,18,CASSQRPALAGAVYIQYF,TGTGCCAGCAGTCAACGACCCGCACTAGCGGGGGCTGTCTACATTCAGTACTTC
-,-,TRBV20-1,TRBJ2-7,12,CSASNRDYEQYF,TGCAGTGCTAGCAACAGGGACTACGAGCAGTACTTC
-,-,TRBV7-9,TRBJ2-7,12,CASSFDSYEQYF,TGTGCCAGCAGCTTCGACAGTTACGAGCAGTACTTC
-,-,TRBV29-1,TRBJ2-6,13,CSVASSGANVLTF,TGCAGCGTTGCGTCCTCTGGGGCCAACGTCCTGACTTTC
many,TRBD1,TRBV12-3/TRBV12-4,TRBJ2-1,14,CASSTGGEGNEQFF,TGTGCCAGCAGTACAGGGGGCGAGGGGAATGAGCAGTTCTTC
-,-,TRBV20-1,TRBJ1-4,13,CSARQGSNEKLFF,TGCAGTGCTAGACAGGGATCTAATGAAAAACTGTTTTTT
many,TRBD1,TRBV5-1,TRBJ2-5,16,CASSLQGQGASETQYF,TGCGCCAGCAGCTTGCAAGGACAGGGGGCTTCGGAGACCCAGTACTTC
many,-,TRBV28,TRBJ2-7,12,CASSFWGNEQYF,TGTGCCAGCAGTTTCTGGGGGAACGAGCAGTACTTC
few,-,TRBV12-2,TRBJ2-1,18,CASRLARGTPSSYNEQFF,TGTGCAAGTCGCTTAGCGCGAGGGACTCCCAGCTCCTACAATGAGCAGTTCTTC
-,-,TRBV5-1,TRBJ2-1,15,CASSLGLVSYNEQFF,TGCGCCAGCAGCTTGGGGCTAGTATCCTACAATGAGCAGTTCTTC
few,TRBD2,TRBV11-2,TRBJ2-1,15,CASSQAGGPYNEQFF,TGTGCCAGCAGCCAGGCGGGGGGACCCTACAATGAGCAGTTCTTC
few,-,TRBV10-3,TRBJ1-2,13,CAISESRNYGYTF,TGTGCCATCAGTGAGTCGAGGAACTATGGCTACACCTTC
-,TRBD2,TRBV20-1,TRBJ2-1,14,CSATSGVRHNEQFF,TGCAGTGCAACGAGCGGGGTTCGACACAATGAGCAGTTCTTC
many,TRBD1,TRBV9,TRBJ2-7,15,CASSVGPGTDYEQYF,TGTGCCAGCAGCGTAGGCCCCGGGACAGATTACGAGCAGTACTTC